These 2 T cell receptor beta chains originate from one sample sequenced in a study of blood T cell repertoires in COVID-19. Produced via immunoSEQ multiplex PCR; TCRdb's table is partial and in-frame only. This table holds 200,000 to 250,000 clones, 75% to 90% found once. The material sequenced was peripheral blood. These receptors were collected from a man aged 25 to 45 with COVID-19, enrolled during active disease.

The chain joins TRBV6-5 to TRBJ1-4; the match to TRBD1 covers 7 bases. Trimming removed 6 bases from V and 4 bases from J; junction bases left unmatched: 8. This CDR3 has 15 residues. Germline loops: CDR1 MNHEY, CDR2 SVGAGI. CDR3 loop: CASSQQGVGNEKLFF. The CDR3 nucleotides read TGTGCCAGCAGCCAGCAGGGGGTTGGTAATGAAAAACTGTTTTTT.

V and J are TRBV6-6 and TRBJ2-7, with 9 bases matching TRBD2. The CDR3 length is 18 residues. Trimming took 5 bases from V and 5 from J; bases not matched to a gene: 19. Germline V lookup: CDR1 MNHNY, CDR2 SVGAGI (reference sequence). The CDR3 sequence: CASSPLGRPSGRPDEQYF. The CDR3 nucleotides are TGTGCCAGCAGTCCCCTGGGAAGGCCGAGCGGGAGGCCCGACGAGCAGTACTTC.